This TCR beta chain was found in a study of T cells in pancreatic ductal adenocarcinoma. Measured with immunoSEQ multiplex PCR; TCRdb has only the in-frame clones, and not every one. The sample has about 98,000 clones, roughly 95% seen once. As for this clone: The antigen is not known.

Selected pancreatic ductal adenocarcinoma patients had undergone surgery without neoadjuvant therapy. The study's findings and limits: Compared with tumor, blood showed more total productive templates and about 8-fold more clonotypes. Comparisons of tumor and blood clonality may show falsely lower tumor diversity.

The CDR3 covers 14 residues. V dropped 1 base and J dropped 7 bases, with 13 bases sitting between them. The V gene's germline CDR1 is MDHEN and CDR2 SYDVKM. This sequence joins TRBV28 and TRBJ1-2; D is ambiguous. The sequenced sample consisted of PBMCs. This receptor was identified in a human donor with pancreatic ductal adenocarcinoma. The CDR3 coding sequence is TGTGCCAGCAGTTTATCCGCAGATCGAGGTGGCTACACCTTC. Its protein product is CASSLSADRGGYTF.